Shown below are 21 T cell receptor beta chains from a single sample sequenced in a study of blood T cell repertoires in COVID-19. Some clones are missing from TCRdb's copy, which holds only in-frame ones; the method was immunoSEQ multiplex PCR. The table includes about 360,000 clones, 81% detected once. The sequencing input was peripheral blood. Every receptor here comes from a human donor with acute or convalescent COVID-19. The donor label of this sample is uncertain.

The chain carries TRBV4-1 and TRBJ1-1; no reliable D call. V was clipped by 6 bases and J by 1 base, with 9 bases between them. CDR3 size: 13 residues. Germline V gives CDR1 MGHRA, CDR2 YSYEKL. In DNA form, the CDR3 reads TGCGCCAGCAGTCTCGCCGGGAACACTGAAGCTTTCTTT. Protein: CASSLAGNTEAFF.

The count of this clone is one. The chain combines TRBV6-5 with TRBJ1-6; D not certain. Germline V gene sequence: CDR1 MNHEY, CDR2 SVGAGI. The CDR3 is made up of 15 amino acids. V shed 7 bases and J shed 8 bases, with 18 bases lying between them. The CDR3, as DNA: TGTGCCAGCACCTCCCGGGGAGGGATTGATTCACCCCTCCACTTT. This encodes CASTSRGGIDSPLHF.

The chain employs TRBV4-2 and TRBJ2-7, with 7 bases lining up with TRBD2. Germline V gene sequence: CDR1 LGHNA, CDR2 YNFKEQ. The ends lost 4 bases at V and 1 base at J; junction bases unmatched: 4. The CDR3 contains 14 residues. CDR3 sequence reads: CASSLQLASYEQYF. The CDR3 nucleotides are TGTGCCAGCAGCCTCCAACTAGCGTCCTACGAGCAGTACTTC.

This chain joins TRBV28 and TRBJ1-2; 7 nucleotides match TRBD1. The germline CDR1 and CDR2 sequences are MDHEN and SYDVKM. The CDR3 is made up of 14 amino acids. J was trimmed by 7 bases and V by 7 bases; bases with no gene match: 12. The CDR3 sequence: CASTAPVGGFGYTF. In DNA form, the CDR3 reads TGTGCCAGCACAGCCCCCGTAGGGGGCTTTGGCTACACCTTC.

This chain uses TRBV6-5 with TRBJ2-7, with 9 bases lining up with TRBD2. The junction had 13 bases not matched to a gene; V was cut back by 6 bases and J by 4 bases. The CDR3 is made up of 16 amino acids. Germline CDR1 reads MNHEY; CDR2 reads SVGAGI. As DNA, the CDR3 is TGTGCCAGCAGCTACGGAGGGGGACTAGCATCTTACGAGCAGTACTTC. Protein sequence: CASSYGGGLASYEQYF.

The V gene is TRBV6-2 or TRBV6-3, the J gene TRBJ2-5; 11 bases fit TRBD2. The CDR3 runs to 16 residues. The junction had 8 bases not matched to a gene; V was cut back by 4 bases and J by 4 bases. CDR1 MNHEY and CDR2 SVGEGT come from the germline V gene. The CDR3 sequence: CASSWNSGGAGETQYF. The DNA of the CDR3 is TGTGCCAGCAGTTGGAATAGCGGGGGGGCAGGAGAGACCCAGTACTTC.

This clone has a single count. The chain couples TRBV10-1 to TRBJ2-5, with TRBD2 as a possible D gene (5 bases). The germline V gene has CDR1 WNHNN and CDR2 SYGVQD (reference sequence). CDR3 length equals 15 residues. V was shortened by 2 bases and J by 4 bases, with 14 bases between the two germline ends. In DNA form, the CDR3 reads TGCGCCAGCAGTGAGACCGGGAACCGTGGAGAGACCCAGTACTTC. It encodes CASSETGNRGETQYF.

Here the CDR3 reads CASSYSPAGGEQYF. The CDR3 DNA follows: TGTGCCAGCAGTTACAGTCCGGCAGGGGGCGAGCAGTACTTC. The chain joins TRBV6-5 to TRBJ2-7; 7 bases are a match to TRBD1. The CDR3 is 14 amino acids. V dropped 2 bases and J dropped 6; count of bases not matched to a gene: 7. Germline V gene lookup returns CDR1 MNHEY and CDR2 SVGAGI.

At least ten counts were recorded for this clone. The same CDR3 also results from other DNA sequences found in this sample. The rearrangement uses TRBV7-9 and TRBJ2-2; D is perhaps TRBD2 (6 bases). This CDR3 comprises 13 residues. Trimming took 2 bases from V and 7 from J, leaving 8 bases between them. CDR1 SEHNR and CDR2 FQNEAQ come from the germline V gene (reference sequence). The CDR3 bases are TGTGCCAGCAGCTTAACGGGGGTCGGGGAGCTGTTTTTT. This gives the protein CASSLTGVGELFF. Together with reference TRBV7-9 and TRBJ2-2, the CDR3 gives the full variable domain: DTGVSQNPRHKITKRGQNVTFRCDPISEHNRLYWYRQTLGQGPEFLTYFQNEAQLEKSRLLSDRFSAERPKGSFSTLEIQRTEQGDSAMYLCASSLTGVGELFFGEGSRLTVL.

Of note for this clone: The same CDR3 can be traced to other DNA sequences in this sample. The chain recombines TRBV18 with TRBJ1-2, with a weak D call TRBD1 (5 bases). V dropped 3 bases and J dropped 6 bases, with 14 bases sitting between them. CDR1 is KGHSH and CDR2 is LQKENI in the germline V gene. The CDR3 contains 14 residues. CDR3 DNA: TGTGCCAGCTCACCGACCGGGACTGGTAATGGCTACACCTTC. As protein: CASSPTGTGNGYTF.

V is TRBV18 and J is TRBJ2-7; 7 bases agree with TRBD1. CDR3 length equals 14 residues. The junction had 11 bases not matched to a gene; V was cut back by 6 bases and J by 6 bases. Germline values: CDR1 KGHSH, CDR2 LQKENI. The CDR3 nucleotides are TGTGCCAGCTCCCCTGACAGGGTAGCTACCGAGCAGTACTTC. This gives the protein CASSPDRVATEQYF.

The chain links TRBV3-1 (or the pseudogene TRBV3-2) to TRBJ1-2; possible D gene TRBD1, 5 bases. The CDR3 extends over 15 amino acids. Germline-derived CDR1 and CDR2 are LGHDT and YNNKEL (reference sequence). V was shortened by 1 base and J by 7 bases, with 16 bases between the two germline ends. CDR3: CASSQAPGVVSGYTF. The DNA of the CDR3 is TGTGCCAGCAGCCAAGCCCCGGGGGTAGTATCTGGCTACACCTTC.

This rearrangement joins TRBV7-6 to TRBJ1-1; D may be TRBD1 (6 bases). Deletions cut 5 bases from V and 2 bases from J, with 15 bases between. The V gene's germline CDR1 is SGHVS and CDR2 FNYEAQ. CDR3 size: 15 residues. The CDR3 region is CASSLPQGLNTEAFF. In DNA, the CDR3 is TGTGCCAGCAGCCTCCCTCAGGGGTTAAACACTGAAGCTTTCTTT.

The chain combines TRBV18 with TRBJ1-2; tentatively, D is TRBD1 (5 bases). The length of the CDR3 is 16 residues. The germline V gene has CDR1 KGHSH and CDR2 LQKENI. The V end lost 3 bases, the J end lost 3 bases, and 17 bases lay between the germline ends. The CDR3 region is CASSPTRRAEDYGYTF. CDR3 DNA: TGTGCCAGCTCACCTACTCGCAGGGCCGAGGACTATGGCTACACCTTC.

As DNA, the CDR3 is TGTGCCAGCAGTTTATCTTGGGGGGGGACTGGGGCCAACGTCCTGACTTTC. This gives the protein CASSLSWGGTGANVLTF. The V and J genes are TRBV28 and TRBJ2-6, with 7 bases lining up with TRBD2. The germline V gene has CDR1 MDHEN and CDR2 SYDVKM. This CDR3 is built from 17 residues. V lost 1 base, J lost 2 bases, and 5 bases stayed unmatched.

V is TRBV4-1 and J is TRBJ2-3; possibly TRBD2 for D (5 bases). This CDR3 region has 13 residues. Trimming stripped 2 bases from V and 7 bases from J, with 10 bases between. Germline V gene lookup returns CDR1 MGHRA and CDR2 YSYEKL. CDR3 region: CASSQQDSHTQYF. DNA of the CDR3: TGCGCCAGCAGCCAACAGGACTCCCATACGCAGTATTTT.

The chain carries TRBV10-3 and TRBJ2-7, with 7 bases identical to TRBD1. Germline CDR1 reads ENHRY; CDR2 reads SYGVKD. The CDR3 consists of 14 residues. V trimming: 8 bases; J trimming: 1 base; junction bases outside the gene matches: 8. The CDR3 bases are TGTGCCATCGGGGCGACAGGGATGTCCTACGAGCAGTACTTC. It is translated as CAIGATGMSYEQYF.

This clone was seen once. The rearrangement uses TRBV5-6 and TRBJ1-3; perhaps TRBD1 as D (6 bases). The CDR3 runs to 19 residues. V lost 7 bases and J lost 0, with 26 bases in between. Germline CDR1 is SGHDT and CDR2 is YYEEEE. The CDR3 nucleotides are TGTGCCAGCGCCAATGGGGCGACAGGCCAATTCATCTCTGGAAACACCATATATTTT. Protein: CASANGATGQFISGNTIYF. The full variable domain, its missing parts supplied by reference TRBV5-6 and TRBJ1-3, is DAGVTQSPTHLIKTRGQQVTLRCSPKSGHDTVSWYQQALGQGPQFIFQYYEEEERQRGNFPDRFSGHQFPNYSSELNVNALLLGDSALYLCASANGATGQFISGNTIYFGEGSWLTVV.

About this clone: The junction and the germline gene differ at one end; a read error may be behind it. This rearrangement joins TRBV2 to TRBJ1-2; no definite D call. The CDR3 runs 11 residues. Per germline, CDR1 SNHLY and CDR2 FYNNEI. The CDR3: CASSEGRRADF. CDR3 in DNA: TGTGCCAGCAGTGAAGGCAGGCGGGCAGACTTC.

This chain joins TRBV24-1 and TRBJ2-1; TRBD2 agrees at 14 bases. Germline CDR1 reads KGHDR; CDR2 reads SFDVKD. The CDR3 is 16 residues long. V was clipped by 3 bases and J by 6 bases; unmatched bases: 3. CDR3 residues: CATSDRGTSGSNEQFF. The CDR3 coding sequence is TGTGCCACCAGTGATCGCGGGACTAGCGGGAGCAATGAGCAGTTCTTC.

The chain uses TRBV18 and TRBJ2-1, with 13 bases lining up with TRBD2. The CDR3 totals 16 residues. Trimming took 6 bases from V and 7 from J; bases not matched to a gene: 9. CDR1 is KGHSH and CDR2 is LQKENI in the germline V gene. This CDR3 is CASSRPGTSGMNEQFF. The CDR3 region has the DNA TGTGCCAGCTCGCGACCCGGGACTAGCGGGATGAATGAGCAGTTCTTC.